This T cell receptor beta chain was sequenced for a study of response to subunit inactivated influenza vaccine. Details on this clonotype: Its antigen remains unknown.

The CDR3 is 15 residues long. V lost 3 bases to trimming and J lost 1 base, with 12 bases between them. TCRdb reprocessed the RT-PCR reads via MiXCR and lists one record per CDR3 protein. This table has about 780,000 distinct CDR3 sequences, approximately 17% appearing once. Whole-study findings and limits: Authors suggested each seasonal influenza vaccination recruits few new T cells.

This sequence joins TRBV12-3 or TRBV12-4 and TRBJ1-1; no clear D gene. The sequenced sample was PBMCs from blood, obtained around 5 days after vaccination. The TCR originated in a man aged 45-65 years who received an inactivated influenza vaccine. The CDR3 sequence is CASSFHTRRNTEAFF. Written as DNA, the CDR3 is TGTGCCAGCAGTTTCCACACCCGTAGGAACACTGAAGCTTTCTTT.